This paragraph reports one TCR beta chain. The data derive from a study of blood T cell repertoires in COVID-19. The wider study: COVID-19 samples from acute and convalescent phases originated in the United States, Italy and Spain. PBMCs, B-cell-depleted T cells, or T cells provided the cDNA or gDNA that made up the material.

Germline V gene data show CDR1 as SGHTA and CDR2 as FQGNSA. J gave up 4 bases and V 7 bases, and 17 bases lay outside the gene matches. The CDR3 is 18 residues long. Methods used by the authors: Reference gene primer amplification gave estimated nucleated cell counts. Profiled with immunoSEQ multiplex PCR; TCRdb holds only in-frame clones, not every one. V, J and clone size are taken as reported in that table, and D and trimming were inferred from the DNA itself. The sample gives 200,000 to 300,000 clones, 86% of which show up once; 6.2% is in the top ten. This receptor was obtained from a man between 60 and 70 years old with acute or convalescent COVID-19. The sample taken for sequencing was peripheral blood. The chain couples TRBV7-2 to TRBJ2-3; 10 bases align to TRBD2. This chain's CDR3 is CASTPASGRSPRADTQYF. Written as DNA, the CDR3 is TGTGCCAGCACCCCGGCTAGCGGGAGATCCCCACGGGCAGATACGCAGTATTTT.